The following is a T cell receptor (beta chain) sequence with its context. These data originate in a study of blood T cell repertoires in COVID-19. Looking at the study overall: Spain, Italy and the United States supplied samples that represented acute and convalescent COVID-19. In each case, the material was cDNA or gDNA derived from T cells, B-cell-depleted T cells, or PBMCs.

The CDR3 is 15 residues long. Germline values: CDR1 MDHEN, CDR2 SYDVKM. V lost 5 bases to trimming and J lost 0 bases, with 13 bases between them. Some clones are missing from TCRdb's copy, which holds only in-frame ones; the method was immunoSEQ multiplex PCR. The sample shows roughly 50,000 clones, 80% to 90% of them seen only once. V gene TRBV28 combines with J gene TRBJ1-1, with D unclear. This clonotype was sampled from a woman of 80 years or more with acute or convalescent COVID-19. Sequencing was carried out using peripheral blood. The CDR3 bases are TGTGCCAGCAGTCTCCCCGACGGGTTGAACACTGAAGCTTTCTTT. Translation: CASSLPDGLNTEAFF. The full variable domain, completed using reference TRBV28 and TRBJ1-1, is DVKVTQSSRYLVKRTGEKVFLECVQDMDHENMFWYRQDPGLGLRLIYFSYDVKMKEKGDIPEGYSVSREKKERFSLILESASTNQTSMYLCASSLPDGLNTEAFFGQGTRLTVV.